This T cell receptor (beta chain) derives from a study of control samples from healthy donors and cancer patients. From germline, CDR1 is SGHNT and CDR2 YYREEE (reference sequence). This CDR3 contains 13 residues. V lost 1 base and J 4 bases, leaving 8 bases between the germline ends. Assay used: immunoSEQ multiplex PCR; TCRdb lists only in-frame clones, some missing. The sample yields around 190,000 clones, approximately 90% seen once. This clonotype originated in a young man in good health. Sequencing input: blood. The chain joins TRBV5-4 to TRBJ1-2, with D tentatively TRBD1 (5 bases). For the CDR3, the DNA is TGTGCCAGCAGCTTGTCCGGGGGCTATGGCTACACCTTC. It specifies CASSLSGGYGYTF.